The sequence of this T cell receptor beta chain was determined in a study of OX40 agonist ivuxolimab in advanced cancers. The wider study: Patients assigned to dose escalation were diagnosed with hepatocellular carcinoma, melanoma, renal cell or head and neck cancer. A mean age of around 66 years, range roughly 23 to 85, was recorded, and 80% to 90% were male.

It was autoimmune disease history or systemic immunosuppression that excluded patients. This CDR3 is built from 15 residues. Trimming removed 1 base at V and 6 bases at J, with 13 bases between. Germline V gives CDR1 SNHLY, CDR2 FYNNEI. Only in-frame clones appear in the TCRdb table, and some are missing; sequencing was by immunoSEQ multiplex PCR. The table records approximately 100,000 clones, 91% of them present only once. The sample here was CD4+ or CD8+ T cells sorted from blood, taken in a trial of the OX40 agonist ivuxolimab. This receptor was identified in an adult with an advanced solid tumor such as melanoma, head and neck, liver or kidney cancer. The chain couples TRBV2 to TRBJ1-5; D is possibly TRBD1 (5 bases). CDR3 amino acids: CASSEGQGGSQPQHF. The CDR3 nucleotides read TGTGCCAGCAGTGAAGGGCAGGGCGGTAGTCAGCCCCAGCATTTT.